A single sample gave rise to the 7 T cell receptor beta chains below, sequenced in a study of Ad26.COV2.S vaccination and SARS-CoV-2 variants. Treatment given: roughly 19 received Ad26.COV2.S at low or high dose, single or two shots; roughly five received placebo; per-sample allocation not given. Specimen acquisition occurred on day 63 following the initial vaccine or placebo injection. Assay: immunoSEQ multiplex PCR; the TCRdb copy retains only in-frame clones and omits some. This repertoire shows about 680,000 clones, 89% found once; its top ten account for approximately 1.5%. This specimen consisted of peripheral blood, obtained in a trial of Ad26.COV2.S vaccine versus placebo. The receptors were gathered from a person between 18 and 65 years old who received the Ad26.COV2.S COVID-19 vaccine or a placebo.

The CDR3 DNA is TGTGCCAGCTCACCCCCTGACGGAAATTCACCCCTCCACTTT. Translated: CASSPPDGNSPLHF. The V call is TRBV18, the J call TRBJ1-6; no clear D. The CDR3 spans 14 residues. Germline V gene sequence: CDR1 KGHSH, CDR2 LQKENI. The ends were cut back, 3 bases at V and 7 bases at J, with 10 bases in the middle. Full variable domain (remainder filled in from reference TRBV18 and TRBJ1-6): NAGVMQNPRHLVRRRGQEARLRCSPMKGHSHVYWYRQLPEEGLKFMVYLQKENIIDESGMPKERFSAEFPKEGPSILRIQQVVRGDSAAYFCASSPPDGNSPLHFGNGTRLTVT.

The V call is TRBV5-1, the J call TRBJ2-1; TRBD1 agrees at 12 bases. This CDR3 is built from 17 residues. J lost 4 bases, V lost 3 bases, and 8 bases had no gene match. In germline, CDR1 is SGHRS, CDR2 YFSETQ. For the CDR3, the DNA is TGCGCCAGCAGCTATTCCGGGACAGGGGGCCGGTACAATGAGCAGTTCTTC. It is translated as CASSYSGTGGRYNEQFF.

V usage is TRBV2 and J usage is TRBJ1-2; tentative D call: TRBD1 (6 bases). The V gene's germline CDR1 is SNHLY and CDR2 FYNNEI. V was pared by 4 bases and J by 6 bases, with 12 bases between. This CDR3 contains 13 residues. The CDR3: CASSVGGPDGYTF. The CDR3 coding sequence is TGTGCCAGCAGTGTGGGGGGGCCGGATGGCTACACCTTC. Combining the CDR3 with reference TRBV2 and TRBJ1-2 gives the whole variable domain EPEVTQTPSHQVTQMGQEVILRCVPISNHLYFYWYRQILGQKVEFLVSFYNNEISEKSEIFDDQFSVERPDGSNFTLKIRSTKLEDSAMYFCASSVGGPDGYTFGSGTRLTVV.

The V and J genes are TRBV19 and TRBJ2-1, with D unclear. The CDR3 consists of 15 residues. Trimming took off 1 base at V and 3 bases at J, with 10 bases between the two ends. Germline V CDR1 and CDR2: LNHDA, SQIVND (reference sequence). CDR3 DNA sequence: TGTGCCAGTAGTATAGTACTCTTCAACTACAATGAGCAGTTCTTC. Translating it yields CASSIVLFNYNEQFF.

The rearrangement joins TRBV2 to TRBJ1-6, with 10 bases lining up with TRBD1. CDR1 is SNHLY and CDR2 is FYNNEI in the germline V gene. V lost 7 bases and J lost 9; bases outside the gene matches: 9. The CDR3 length is 15 residues. The CDR3 DNA follows: TGTGCCAGCATGGGGGGACAGGGGTGGAGTTCACCCCTCCACTTT. Protein product: CASMGGQGWSSPLHF.

The J gene is TRBJ1-6, the V gene TRBV2; no firm D call. Germline assignment: CDR1 SNHLY and CDR2 FYNNEI. This CDR3 is built from 13 residues. The V end lost 1 base, the J end lost 10 bases, and 8 bases lay between the germline ends. For the CDR3, the DNA is TGTGCCAGCAGTGAAGAGAAGGGCTCACCCCTCCACTTT. This codes for CASSEEKGSPLHF.

The rearrangement uses TRBV5-1 and TRBJ2-1; D is possibly TRBD1 (6 bases). The ends were cut back, 2 bases at V and 0 bases at J, with 9 bases in the middle. This CDR3 is built from 15 residues. CDR1 SGHRS and CDR2 YFSETQ come from the germline V gene. CDR3 in DNA: TGCGCCAGCAGCTTTACAGGGAACTCCTACAATGAGCAGTTCTTC. Translation: CASSFTGNSYNEQFF.